This paragraph reports one T cell receptor (beta chain). This sample was taken from a study of blood T cell repertoires in COVID-19. As for the study in general: Acute-phase and convalescent COVID-19 samples originated in the United States, Italy and Spain.

In the original processing: Nucleated cell counts were estimated from reference gene primer amplification. Profiled with immunoSEQ multiplex PCR; TCRdb holds only in-frame clones, not every one. V and J calls plus clone size are reproduced from that table; the DNA served to infer D and trimming. The sample has 250,000 to 300,000 clones, approximately 82% seen once; the top ten hold about 4.3%. Germline CDR1 reads SGHNT; CDR2 reads YYREEE (reference sequence). The CDR3 has 14 residues. V lost 4 bases and J lost 5; bases outside the gene matches: 9. Sequences were obtained from peripheral blood. This clonotype was obtained from a man aged 60 to 69 who had recovered from COVID-19. The V gene is TRBV5-4, the J gene TRBJ2-7, with TRBD2 matching over 7 bases. The chain's CDR3 is CASSPPGRADEQYF. The CDR3, as DNA: TGTGCCAGCAGCCCCCCGGGGAGGGCCGACGAGCAGTACTTC.